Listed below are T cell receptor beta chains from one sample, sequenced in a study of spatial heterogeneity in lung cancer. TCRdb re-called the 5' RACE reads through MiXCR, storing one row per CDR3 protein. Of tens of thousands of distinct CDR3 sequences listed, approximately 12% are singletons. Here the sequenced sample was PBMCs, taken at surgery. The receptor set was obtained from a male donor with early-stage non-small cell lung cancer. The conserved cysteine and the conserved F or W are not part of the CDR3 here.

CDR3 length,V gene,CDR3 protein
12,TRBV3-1,ASSQEAADTEAF
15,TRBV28,ASSQPQGARNTGELF
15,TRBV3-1,ASSQPSGRDYPGELF
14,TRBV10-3,AISGTSGPWGETQY
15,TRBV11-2,ASNESRGEEGNQPQH
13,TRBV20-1,SAPGTSGSKNEQF
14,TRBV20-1,SARNPLSGEYNEQF
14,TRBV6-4,ASSNVVQKGNQPQH
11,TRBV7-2,ASSLGGQWEQY
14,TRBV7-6,ASSTKWDRPSGELF
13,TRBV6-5,ASRKSGTGIYEQY
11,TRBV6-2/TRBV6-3,ASSRDTGNTIY
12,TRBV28,ASSLYRTTEKLF
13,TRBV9,ASSRGYREHNEQF